The 32 T cell receptor beta chains presented below share a single source sample, sequenced in a study of blood T cell repertoires in COVID-19. The data were produced by immunoSEQ multiplex PCR, yet TCRdb's version contains in-frame clones alone and is incomplete. This table has 490,000 or so clones, more than 75% appearing once. Sequenced input: PBMCs or T cells enriched from blood (not recorded which). All receptors derive from a woman in her thirties or forties who had recovered from COVID-19.

The genes are TRBV3-1 (or the pseudogene TRBV3-2) and TRBJ1-5, with D uncertain. Trimming shortened V by 3 bases and J by 4 bases, and 7 bases separated the two germline ends. This CDR3 has 13 amino acids. The germline gives CDR1 LGHDT, CDR2 YNNKEL (reference sequence). The CDR3, as DNA: TGTGCCAGCAGCCAGGGAGAGAATCAGCCCCAGCATTTT. Translation gives CASSQGENQPQHF.

This sequence joins TRBV10-3 and TRBJ2-1; 7 bases fit TRBD1. CDR1 is ENHRY and CDR2 is SYGVKD in the germline V gene. The V and J ends lost 10 bases and 4 bases, in that order; junction bases with no gene match: 10. The CDR3 extends over 14 amino acids. The CDR3 nucleotides read TGTGCCACTGGACAGGACAGAGAATACAATGAGCAGTTCTTC. Translated: CATGQDREYNEQFF.

This chain links TRBV5-4 with TRBJ1-2; D is perhaps TRBD1 (5 bases). CDR1 and CDR2 from the germline V gene are SGHNT and YYREEE (reference sequence). Trimming removed 1 base at V and 0 bases at J, with 7 bases between. This CDR3 is built from 14 residues. The DNA for the CDR3 is TGTGCCAGCAGCTTGCAGGGAACTAACTATGGCTACACCTTC. This codes for CASSLQGTNYGYTF.

This clone showed up just once. The chain uses TRBV6-5 and TRBJ2-2; 9 bases line up with TRBD1. With V trimmed by 2 bases and J by 6 bases, 7 bases remained unmatched. Germline CDR1 MNHEY, CDR2 SVGAGI. The CDR3 totals 16 residues. CDR3 DNA: TGTGCCAGCAGTTACAGTTGGAGACAGGGGGCCGGGGAGCTGTTTTTT. Protein: CASSYSWRQGAGELFF.

The rearrangement links TRBV7-2 to TRBJ2-1; 7 bases fit TRBD2. CDR1 is SGHTA and CDR2 is FQGNSA in the germline V gene. There are 15 residues in the CDR3. J gave up 5 bases and V 1 base, and 5 bases lay outside the gene matches. The DNA for the CDR3 is TGTGCCAGCAGCTTAGTTGCGGGAGCGGACAATGAGCAGTTCTTC. Amino acids: CASSLVAGADNEQFF.

The V gene is TRBV27, the J gene TRBJ1-1; tentatively, D is TRBD1 (5 bases). V lost 6 bases to trimming and J lost 1 base, with 12 bases between them. This CDR3 region has 14 residues. Per the germline V gene, CDR1 is MNHEY and CDR2 is SMNVEV (reference sequence). The CDR3 region has the DNA TGTGCCAGCAGCAATGACAGACAGAACACTGAAGCTTTCTTT. Translation: CASSNDRQNTEAFF.

This chain joins TRBV25-1 and TRBJ1-2; weak D call: TRBD1 (6 bases). The CDR3 covers 11 residues. The germline V gene has CDR1 MGHDK and CDR2 SYGVNS. The V gene lost 3 bases and the J gene lost 14 bases, with 13 bases spanning the gap. CDR3 sequence: CASSDSRGGTF. CDR3 bases: TGTGCCAGCAGTGATAGCAGGGGCGGGACCTTC.

The rearrangement uses TRBV6-5 and TRBJ1-1; possible D gene TRBD1, 6 bases. The CDR3 has 13 amino acids. CDR1 is MNHEY and CDR2 is SVGAGI in the germline V gene. Trimming took off 7 bases at V and 4 bases at J, with 13 bases between the two ends. The CDR3 region is CASNRVEGTEAFF. DNA of the CDR3: TGTGCCAGCAACAGGGTTGAAGGCACTGAAGCTTTCTTT.

This clone is a singleton in its sample. This chain links TRBV2 with TRBJ2-5, with a weak D call TRBD1 (5 bases). V lost 10 bases, J lost 0 bases, and 15 bases lay in between. Germline-derived CDR1 and CDR2 are SNHLY and FYNNEI. The CDR3 totals 14 residues. CDR3 nucleotides: TGTGCCACTCAAGGGGTCAGGTACCAAGAGACCCAGTACTTC. It specifies CATQGVRYQETQYF. Filled out from reference TRBV2 and TRBJ2-5, the complete variable domain reads EPEVTQTPSHQVTQMGQEVILRCVPISNHLYFYWYRQILGQKVEFLVSFYNNEISEKSEIFDDQFSVERPDGSNFTLKIRSTKLEDSAMYFCATQGVRYQETQYFGPGTRLLVL.

The gene calls are TRBV4-1 and TRBJ1-1; no clear D gene. The CDR3 spans 15 residues. The V end was cut by 6 bases, the J end by 4 bases, with 18 bases between. Germline loops: CDR1 MGHRA, CDR2 YSYEKL. DNA for the CDR3: TGCGCCAGCAGTCCCGTAAAGGAGCGGCCCACTGAAGCTTTCTTT. It codes for CASSPVKERPTEAFF.

The J gene is TRBJ2-7, the V gene TRBV7-8, with D perhaps matching TRBD1 (6 bases). Germline V gives CDR1 SGHVS, CDR2 FQNEAQ. The CDR3 sequence is 13 residues long. Trimming shortened V by 5 bases and J by 3 bases, and 11 bases separated the two germline ends. CDR3 coding DNA: TGTGCCAGCAGCCGTACAGGGAACTACGAGCAGTACTTC. Translation gives CASSRTGNYEQYF.

This chain connects TRBV10-1 to TRBJ2-1; 7 bases fit TRBD2. V gave up 6 bases and J gave up 4 bases; unmatched junction bases: 3. Germline CDR1 reads WNHNN; CDR2 reads SYGVQD (reference sequence). This CDR3 comprises 13 residues. CDR3 DNA sequence: TGCGCCAGCAGCGCTAGCGGATACAATGAGCAGTTCTTC. This translates into CASSASGYNEQFF.

The genes are TRBV10-3 and TRBJ1-2; D is possibly TRBD1 (5 bases). The CDR3 extends over 14 amino acids. Germline V CDR1 and CDR2: ENHRY, SYGVKD. Trimming stripped 6 bases from V and 0 bases from J, with 11 bases between. The CDR3 spells CAIRSQVANYGYTF. For the CDR3, the DNA is TGTGCCATCAGGTCACAGGTAGCTAACTATGGCTACACCTTC.

This clone was seen only once. CDR3 nucleotides: TGTGCCACTACCAGGGCTAGCGGGAAAGAGACCCAGTACTTC. Protein: CATTRASGKETQYF. The chain employs TRBV7-8 and TRBJ2-5, with TRBD2 matching 9 bases. V dropped 10 bases and J dropped 3; count of bases not matched to a gene: 9. From germline, CDR1 is SGHVS and CDR2 FQNEAQ. The CDR3 is made up of 14 amino acids.

This chain uses TRBV12-3 or TRBV12-4 with TRBJ2-1, with D possibly matching TRBD2 (5 bases). Trimming took off 5 bases at V and 14 bases at J, with 13 bases between the two ends. The CDR3 loop spans 11 amino acids. The CDR3 spells CASSLDWLEFF. The CDR3 DNA sequence: TGTGCCAGCAGTCTGGACTGGTTGGAGTTCTTC.

The gene calls are TRBV19 and TRBJ1-2; no clear D gene. V was cut by 5 bases and J by 4 bases, with 11 bases left in between. The length of the CDR3 is 13 residues. CDR1 is LNHDA and CDR2 is SQIVND in the germline V gene (reference sequence). The CDR3 sequence is CASSAQVSYGYTF. The CDR3 DNA reads as TGTGCCAGTAGTGCCCAGGTCTCCTATGGCTACACCTTC. Supplemented by reference TRBV19 and TRBJ1-2, the full variable domain reads DGGITQSPKYLFRKEGQNVTLSCEQNLNHDAMYWYRQDPGQGLRLIYYSQIVNDFQKGDIAEGYSVSREKKESFPLTVTSAQKNPTAFYLCASSAQVSYGYTFGSGTRLTVV.

This chain joins TRBV25-1 and TRBJ1-2; D might be TRBD1 (5 bases). The CDR3 extends over 16 amino acids. From germline, CDR1 is MGHDK and CDR2 SYGVNS. Trimming stripped 0 bases from V and 2 bases from J, with 13 bases between. The CDR3 sequence: CASSEYSDIPNYGYTF. CDR3 DNA: TGTGCCAGCAGTGAATATTCGGACATACCCAACTATGGCTACACCTTC.

This sequence joins TRBV4-1 and TRBJ2-4; D might be TRBD2 (6 bases). Trimming removed 2 bases from V and 4 bases from J, with 18 bases in between. Germline V gene data show CDR1 as MGHRA and CDR2 as YSYEKL. There are 17 residues in the CDR3. The CDR3, as DNA: TGCGCCAGCAGCCAAACCCCCTGGCGGGGCGGGAAAAACATTCAGTACTTC. Translation gives CASSQTPWRGGKNIQYF.

The chain has TRBV27 and TRBJ2-7, with D possibly matching TRBD2 (5 bases). This CDR3 region has 14 residues. From germline, CDR1 is MNHEY and CDR2 SMNVEV (reference sequence). Between the trimmed V and J ends, which lost 4 bases and 1 base, there was a span of 11 bases. CDR3 in DNA: TGTGCCAGCAGTTCGGGGTATAGATCCTACGAGCAGTACTTC. Amino acid sequence: CASSSGYRSYEQYF.

The rearrangement uses TRBV11-2 and TRBJ2-1; a weak D match, TRBD2 (5 bases). The CDR3 spans 14 residues. The germline V and J ends were trimmed by 3 bases and 8 bases, with 14 bases remaining between them. Germline V gene sequence: CDR1 SGHAT, CDR2 FQNNGV. The CDR3 is CASSFWALGDEQFF. Here the CDR3 DNA reads TGTGCCAGCAGCTTTTGGGCCCTCGGGGATGAGCAGTTCTTC.

The chain combines TRBV4-3 with TRBJ2-2; D remains unclear. CDR3 length: 15 amino acids. From germline, CDR1 is LGHNA and CDR2 YSLEER. V lost 0 bases to trimming and J lost 0 bases, with 5 bases between them. The CDR3 coding sequence is TGCGCCAGCAGCCAAGAGCAGGCGAACACCGGGGAGCTGTTTTTT. Its protein product is CASSQEQANTGELFF.

The rearrangement uses TRBV11-2 and TRBJ1-6; D may be TRBD1 (5 bases). Trimming took off 1 base at V and 10 bases at J, with 17 bases between the two ends. The germline CDR1 and CDR2 sequences are SGHAT and FQNNGV. CDR3 size: 16 residues. Written as DNA, the CDR3 is TGTGCCAGCAGCTTAGGGGGGACCCGCCGGGGGTCACCCCTCCACTTT. Amino acid sequence: CASSLGGTRRGSPLHF.

This chain connects TRBV2 to TRBJ2-7, with 8 bases that match TRBD2. The germline V gene has CDR1 SNHLY and CDR2 FYNNEI. CDR3 length: 14 amino acids. V lost 11 bases to trimming and J lost 4 bases; unmatched junction nucleotides: 13. The CDR3 spells CALQPREGGYEQYF. DNA of the CDR3: TGTGCCCTCCAACCCCGGGAGGGCGGGTACGAGCAGTACTTC.

In its sample, this clone was seen a few times. The chain joins TRBV5-6 to TRBJ2-3; D is unresolved. Germline-derived CDR1 and CDR2 are SGHDT and YYEEEE. V lost 3 bases, J lost 6 bases, and 11 bases lay in between. CDR3 length equals 13 residues. The CDR3 loop is CASSSPNEDTQYF. In DNA form, the CDR3 reads TGTGCCAGCAGCTCCCCAAACGAGGATACGCAGTATTTT.

V usage is TRBV6-5 and J usage is TRBJ2-7; perhaps TRBD1 as D (5 bases). Germline-derived CDR1 and CDR2 are MNHEY and SVGAGI. This CDR3 comprises 13 residues. Trimming pared 0 bases from V and 5 bases from J, leaving 8 bases between. CDR3 region: CASSYSQGDEQYF. The CDR3 bases are TGTGCCAGCAGTTACTCGCAGGGTGACGAGCAGTACTTC.

CDR3 residues: CASSSYQGARISPLHF. The CDR3 nucleotides read TGTGCCAGCAGTTCCTACCAGGGGGCAAGAATTTCACCCCTCCACTTT. This chain joins TRBV27 and TRBJ1-6, with 8 bases identical to TRBD1. The ends lost 4 bases at V and 9 bases at J; junction bases unmatched: 11. CDR1 is MNHEY, CDR2 SMNVEV, per germline (reference sequence). The CDR3 sequence is 16 residues long.

J is TRBJ1-2 and V is TRBV11-3; D call uncertain. The germline V gene encodes CDR1 SGHNT and CDR2 YENEEA. There are 14 residues in the CDR3. V lost 2 bases to trimming and J lost 8 bases, with 15 bases between them. The CDR3 DNA follows: TGTGCCAGCAGCTTAACTCCAGGCGGGGAAGGCTACACCTTC. Its translation is CASSLTPGGEGYTF.

The DNA for the CDR3 is TGTGCCAGTAGTAGACAGGGTAGCAATCAGCCCCAGCATTTT. It codes for CASSRQGSNQPQHF. The chain carries TRBV19 and TRBJ1-5; 7 bases agree with TRBD1. V was pared by 4 bases and J by 0 bases, with 0 bases of the junction left unmatched. The CDR3 extends over 14 amino acids. Germline-derived CDR1 and CDR2 are LNHDA and SQIVND (reference sequence).

This chain connects TRBV18 to TRBJ2-5; D is undetermined. CDR1 and CDR2 (germline): KGHSH, LQKENI. The CDR3 consists of 15 residues. Trimming cost V 3 bases and J 1 base, with 12 bases left between them. The CDR3 reads CASSPVLGPQETQYF. CDR3 bases: TGTGCCAGCTCACCCGTTCTAGGTCCCCAAGAGACCCAGTACTTC.

This chain links TRBV9 with TRBJ1-2; a weak D match, TRBD1 (6 bases). Germline CDR1 and CDR2: SGDLS and YYNGEE. The CDR3 has 18 amino acids. Trimming took off 3 bases at V and 0 bases at J, with 21 bases between the two ends. CDR3 sequence reads: CASSAETGSIDTNYGYTF. CDR3 bases: TGTGCCAGCAGCGCTGAAACAGGGTCCATAGACACTAACTATGGCTACACCTTC.

The V and J genes are TRBV14 and TRBJ1-1, with 7 positions matching TRBD1. J lost 11 bases, V lost 6 bases, and 9 bases had no gene match. From germline, CDR1 is SGHDN and CDR2 FVKESK. This CDR3 is built from 12 residues. CDR3 coding DNA: TGTGCCAGCAGTCGCGACAGGGCAACCGCTTTCTTT. It specifies CASSRDRATAFF.

The chain carries TRBV5-1 and TRBJ1-2; D might be TRBD1 (5 bases). From germline, CDR1 is SGHRS and CDR2 YFSETQ. This CDR3 contains 14 residues. Trimming cost V 5 bases and J 8 bases, with 19 bases left between them. The CDR3 here is CASSVMGPSEGYTF. CDR3 DNA sequence: TGCGCCAGCAGTGTTATGGGGCCCTCTGAAGGCTACACCTTC.